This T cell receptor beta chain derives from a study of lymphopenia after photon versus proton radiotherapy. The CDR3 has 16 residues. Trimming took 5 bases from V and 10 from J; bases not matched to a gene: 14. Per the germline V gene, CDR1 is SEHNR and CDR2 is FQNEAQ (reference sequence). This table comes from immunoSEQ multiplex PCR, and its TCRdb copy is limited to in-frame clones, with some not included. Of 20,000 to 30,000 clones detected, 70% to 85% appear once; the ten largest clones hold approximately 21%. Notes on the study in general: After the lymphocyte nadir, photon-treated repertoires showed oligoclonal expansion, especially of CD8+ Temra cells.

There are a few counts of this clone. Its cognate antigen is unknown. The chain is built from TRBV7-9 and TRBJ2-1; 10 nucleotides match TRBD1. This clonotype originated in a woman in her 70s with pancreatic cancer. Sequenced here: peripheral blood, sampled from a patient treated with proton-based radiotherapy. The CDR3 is CASSQSMDRGSGEQFF. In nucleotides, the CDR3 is TGTGCCAGCAGCCAATCCATGGACAGGGGGTCGGGCGAGCAGTTCTTC.